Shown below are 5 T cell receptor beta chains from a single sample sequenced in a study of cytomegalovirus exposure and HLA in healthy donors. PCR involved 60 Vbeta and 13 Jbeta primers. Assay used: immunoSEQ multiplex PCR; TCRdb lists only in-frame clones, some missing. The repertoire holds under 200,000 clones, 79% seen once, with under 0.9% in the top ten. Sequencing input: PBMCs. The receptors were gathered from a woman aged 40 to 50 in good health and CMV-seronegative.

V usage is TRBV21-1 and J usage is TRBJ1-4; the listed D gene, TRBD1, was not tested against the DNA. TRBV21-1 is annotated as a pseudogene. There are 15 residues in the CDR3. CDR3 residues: CASTTCGRGDEKLFF. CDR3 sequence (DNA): TGTGCCAGCACCACCTGTGGCAGGGGGGACGAAAAACTGTTTTTT.

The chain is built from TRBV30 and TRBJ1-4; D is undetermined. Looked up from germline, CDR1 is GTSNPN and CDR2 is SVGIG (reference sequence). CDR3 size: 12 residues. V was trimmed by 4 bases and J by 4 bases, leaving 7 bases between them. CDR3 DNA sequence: TGTGCCTGGACGGTCCTTAATGAAAAACTGTTTTTT. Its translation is CAWTVLNEKLFF.

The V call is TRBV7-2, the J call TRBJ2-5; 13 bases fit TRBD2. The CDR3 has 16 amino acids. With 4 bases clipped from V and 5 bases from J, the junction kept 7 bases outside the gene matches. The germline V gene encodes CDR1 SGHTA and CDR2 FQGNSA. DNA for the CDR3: TGTGCCAGCAGCTACCGGACTAGCGGGAGTCACGAGACCCAGTACTTC. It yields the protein CASSYRTSGSHETQYF.

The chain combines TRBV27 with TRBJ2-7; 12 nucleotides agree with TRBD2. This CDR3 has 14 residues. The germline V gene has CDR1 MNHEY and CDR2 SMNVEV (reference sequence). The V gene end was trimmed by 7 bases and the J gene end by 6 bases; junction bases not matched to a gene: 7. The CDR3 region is CASKTSGRSVEQYF. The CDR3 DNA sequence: TGTGCCAGCAAGACTAGCGGGAGATCGGTCGAGCAGTACTTC.

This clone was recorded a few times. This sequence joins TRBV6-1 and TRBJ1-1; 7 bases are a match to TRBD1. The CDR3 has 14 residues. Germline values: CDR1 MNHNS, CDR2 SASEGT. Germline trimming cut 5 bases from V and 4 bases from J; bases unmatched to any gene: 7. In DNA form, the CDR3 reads TGTGCCAGCAGTCGCGACAGGGTGGTCACTGAAGCTTTCTTT. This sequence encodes CASSRDRVVTEAFF.